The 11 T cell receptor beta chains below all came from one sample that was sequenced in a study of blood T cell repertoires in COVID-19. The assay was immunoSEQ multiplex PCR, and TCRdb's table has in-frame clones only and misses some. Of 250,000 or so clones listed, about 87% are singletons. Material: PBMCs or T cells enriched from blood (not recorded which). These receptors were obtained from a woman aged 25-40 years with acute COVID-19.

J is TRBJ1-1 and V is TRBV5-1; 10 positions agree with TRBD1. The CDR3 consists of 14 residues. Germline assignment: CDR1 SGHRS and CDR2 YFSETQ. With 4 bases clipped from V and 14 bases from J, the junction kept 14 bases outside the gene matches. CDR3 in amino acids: CASSAGGGQGSVFF. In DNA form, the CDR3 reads TGCGCCAGCAGCGCCGGCGGGGGACAGGGGAGTGTATTCTTT.

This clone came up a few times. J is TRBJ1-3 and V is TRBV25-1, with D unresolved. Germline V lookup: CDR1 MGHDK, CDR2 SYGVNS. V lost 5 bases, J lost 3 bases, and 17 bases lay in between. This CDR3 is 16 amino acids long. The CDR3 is CASSTALGLGGNTIYF. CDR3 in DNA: TGTGCCAGCAGTACCGCTTTGGGCTTAGGTGGAAACACCATATATTTT.

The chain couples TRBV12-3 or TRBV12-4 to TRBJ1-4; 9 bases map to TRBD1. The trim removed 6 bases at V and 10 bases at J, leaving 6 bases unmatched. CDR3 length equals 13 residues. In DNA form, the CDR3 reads TGTGCCAGCAGGGGGACAGGGCAAGCAAAACTGTTTTTT. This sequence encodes CASRGTGQAKLFF.

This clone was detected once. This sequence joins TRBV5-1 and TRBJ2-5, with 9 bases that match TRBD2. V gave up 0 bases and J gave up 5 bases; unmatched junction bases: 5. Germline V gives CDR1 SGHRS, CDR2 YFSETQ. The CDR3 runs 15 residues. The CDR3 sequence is CASSLEAGGRETQYF. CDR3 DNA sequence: TGCGCCAGCAGCTTGGAGGCGGGGGGGCGTGAGACCCAGTACTTC. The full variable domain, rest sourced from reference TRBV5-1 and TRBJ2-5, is KAGVTQTPRYLIKTRGQQVTLSCSPISGHRSVSWYQQTPGQGLQFLFEYFSETQRNKGNFPGRFSGRQFSNSRSEMNVSTLELGDSALYLCASSLEAGGRETQYFGPGTRLLVL.

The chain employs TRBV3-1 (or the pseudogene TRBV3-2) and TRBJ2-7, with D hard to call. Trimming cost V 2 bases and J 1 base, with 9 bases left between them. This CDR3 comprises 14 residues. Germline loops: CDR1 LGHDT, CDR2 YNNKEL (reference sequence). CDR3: CASSQTASSYEQYF. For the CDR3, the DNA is TGTGCCAGCAGCCAAACGGCTAGTTCCTACGAGCAGTACTTC.

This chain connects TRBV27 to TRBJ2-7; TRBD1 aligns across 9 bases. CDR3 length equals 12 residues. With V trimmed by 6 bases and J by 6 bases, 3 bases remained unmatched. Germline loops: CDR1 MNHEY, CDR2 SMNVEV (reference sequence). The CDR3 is CASRDRGGEQYF. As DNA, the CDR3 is TGTGCCAGCAGAGACAGGGGGGGCGAGCAGTACTTC.

This chain's CDR3 is CASSQDLAGGRVDTQYF. The CDR3 DNA sequence: TGCGCCAGCAGCCAAGACTTAGCGGGGGGGCGGGTAGATACGCAGTATTTT. The rearrangement links TRBV4-1 to TRBJ2-3; 11 bases agree with TRBD2. The trim removed 0 bases at V and 5 bases at J, leaving 7 bases unmatched. Germline V gene sequence: CDR1 MGHRA, CDR2 YSYEKL. This CDR3 contains 17 residues.

CDR3 sequence: CASSNTGATGELFF. CDR3 nucleotide sequence: TGTGCCAGCAGTAATACAGGGGCAACCGGGGAGCTGTTTTTT. This rearrangement joins TRBV6-5 to TRBJ2-2; 7 bases are shared with TRBD1. CDR3 length: 14 residues. In germline, CDR1 is MNHEY, CDR2 SVGAGI. J gave up 5 bases and V 5 bases, and 5 bases lay outside the gene matches.

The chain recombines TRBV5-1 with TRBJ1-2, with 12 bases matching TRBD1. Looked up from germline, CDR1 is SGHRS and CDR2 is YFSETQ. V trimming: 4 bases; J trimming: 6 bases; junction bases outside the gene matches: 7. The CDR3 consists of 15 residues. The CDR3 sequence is CASSPGQGAENGYTF. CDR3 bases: TGCGCCAGCAGCCCGGGACAGGGGGCGGAAAATGGCTACACCTTC.

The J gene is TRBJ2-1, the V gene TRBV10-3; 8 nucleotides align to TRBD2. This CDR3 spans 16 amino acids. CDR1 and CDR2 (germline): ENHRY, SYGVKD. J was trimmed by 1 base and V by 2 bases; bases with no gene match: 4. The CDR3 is CAISEVPGGSYNEQFF. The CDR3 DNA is TGTGCCATCAGTGAGGTCCCGGGGGGGTCCTACAATGAGCAGTTCTTC.

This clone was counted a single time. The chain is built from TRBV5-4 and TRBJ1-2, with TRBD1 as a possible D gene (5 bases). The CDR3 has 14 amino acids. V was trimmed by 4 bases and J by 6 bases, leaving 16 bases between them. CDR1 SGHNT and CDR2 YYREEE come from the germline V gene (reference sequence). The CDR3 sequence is CASSGGGGRDGYTF. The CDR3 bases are TGTGCCAGCAGCGGAGGTGGGGGGAGGGATGGCTACACCTTC. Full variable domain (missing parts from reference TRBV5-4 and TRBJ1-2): ETGVTQSPTHLIKTRGQQVTLRCSSQSGHNTVSWYQQALGQGPQFIFQYYREEENGRGNFPPRFSGLQFPNYSSELNVNALELDDSALYLCASSGGGGRDGYTFGSGTRLTVV.